Following are 23 T cell receptor beta chains from one sample sequenced in a study of human T cells and chemical hapten exposure. From the RACE reads, TCRdb called clonotypes with MiXCR, one entry per CDR3 protein. Of about 43,000 distinct CDR3 sequences listed, 3% to 3.5% were seen once; the top ten hold approximately 6.7%. Time point specified: patch test 2, 6 weeks after DPC sensitization. Specified treatment: therapeutic diphenylcyclopropenone sensitization with weekly scalp DPC. The sequenced sample was whole blood, obtained in connection with sensitization to the hapten diphenylcyclopropenone (DPC). The receptor source for this set is a man aged 40-49 years with alopecia areata. Some clones in this sample may be carry-over from other donors' samples.

This clonotype was observed at least ten times. The V and J genes are TRBV5-4 and TRBJ2-7, with D possibly matching TRBD2 (5 bases). Germline assignment: CDR1 SGHNT and CDR2 YYREEE (reference sequence). The CDR3 consists of 14 residues. V gave up 2 bases and J gave up 7 bases, with 16 bases separating them. The CDR3 protein is CASSLVGDGNEQYF. The CDR3 coding sequence is TGTGCCAGCAGCTTAGTAGGTGACGGGAATGAGCAGTACTTC. Full variable domain (missing parts from reference TRBV5-4 and TRBJ2-7): ETGVTQSPTHLIKTRGQQVTLRCSSQSGHNTVSWYQQALGQGPQFIFQYYREEENGRGNFPPRFSGLQFPNYSSELNVNALELDDSALYLCASSLVGDGNEQYFGPGTRLTVT.

In its sample, this clonotype was seen many times. The chain uses TRBV6-2 or TRBV6-3 and TRBJ1-2; 8 bases fit TRBD1. From germline, CDR1 is MNHEY and CDR2 SVGEGT. Germline trimming cut 2 bases from V and 2 bases from J; bases unmatched to any gene: 19. The CDR3 has 20 amino acids. This CDR3 is CASSYNPAASTGEENYGYTF. CDR3 nucleotides: TGTGCCAGCAGTTACAACCCGGCCGCCTCGACAGGGGAAGAAAACTATGGCTACACCTTC.

At least ten counts were recorded for this clonotype. The chain couples TRBV2 to TRBJ2-2, with 9 nucleotides matching TRBD2. CDR1 is SNHLY and CDR2 is FYNNEI in the germline V gene. The CDR3 contains 15 residues. J gave up 5 bases and V 7 bases, and 8 bases lay outside the gene matches. The CDR3 region has the DNA TGTGCCAGCATACGCTCTGCGGGAGGGACCGGGGAGCTGTTTTTT. Amino acid sequence: CASIRSAGGTGELFF.

This clonotype was recorded many times. This chain uses TRBV4-2 with TRBJ1-2; TRBD1 might be the D (5 bases). CDR3 length equals 15 residues. CDR1 LGHNA and CDR2 YNFKEQ come from the germline V gene. Between the trimmed V and J ends, which lost 2 bases and 5 bases, there was a span of 15 bases. The DNA of the CDR3 is TGTGCCAGCAGCCAATCCCCGGGGGGGAATTATGGCTACACCTTC. This encodes CASSQSPGGNYGYTF.

This clonotype appeared many times. The V and J genes are TRBV5-1 and TRBJ2-1; unclear D gene. V dropped 1 base and J dropped 6 bases, with 11 bases sitting between them. The CDR3 covers 14 residues. Germline CDR1 and CDR2: SGHRS and YFSETQ. This CDR3 reads CASSLKAGVNEQFF. DNA for the CDR3: TGCGCCAGCAGCTTGAAGGCAGGAGTCAATGAGCAGTTCTTC.

This clonotype was seen ten or more times. V usage is TRBV27 and J usage is TRBJ2-3; D gene ambiguous. Germline V gene data show CDR1 as MNHEY and CDR2 as SMNVEV (reference sequence). V gave up 1 base and J gave up 4 bases, with 6 bases separating them. The CDR3 length is 13 residues. Written as DNA, the CDR3 is TGTGCCAGCAGTTTATACCGTGCAGATACGCAGTATTTT. Translating gives CASSLYRADTQYF.

The table lists this clonotype with many counts. The chain combines TRBV19 with TRBJ2-2; the match to TRBD1 covers 9 bases. The CDR3 loop spans 15 amino acids. Per the germline V gene, CDR1 is LNHDA and CDR2 is SQIVND (reference sequence). V trimming: 5 bases; J trimming: 6 bases; junction bases outside the gene matches: 7. CDR3 in amino acids: CASSSTGGLPGELFF. The CDR3 nucleotides read TGTGCCAGTAGTTCAACAGGGGGCTTACCCGGGGAGCTGTTTTTT.

There are many counts of this clonotype. The CDR3 DNA reads as TGTGCCAGCAGCCAAGAAATTCGGCGGAATGAGCAGTTCTTC. The encoded protein is CASSQEIRRNEQFF. This sequence joins TRBV14 and TRBJ2-1, with no clear D. This CDR3 has 14 residues. V was pared by 0 bases and J by 7 bases, with 10 bases between. Germline V gene data show CDR1 as SGHDN and CDR2 as FVKESK.

This clonotype has a handful of counts. The chain uses TRBV6-5 and TRBJ2-7, with 12 positions matching TRBD2. The V segment lost 6 bases and the J segment 5 bases; nucleotides outside the gene matches: 8. The CDR3 runs 15 residues. Germline CDR1 and CDR2: MNHEY and SVGAGI. The CDR3 spells CASSSRTSGIHEQYF. The CDR3 bases are TGTGCCAGCAGCTCACGGACTAGCGGGATTCACGAGCAGTACTTC.

This clonotype was detected only a few times. The J gene is TRBJ2-7, the V gene TRBV5-5; possible D gene TRBD2, 6 bases. Between the trimmed V and J ends, which lost 4 bases and 5 bases, there was a span of 13 bases. The CDR3 has 13 residues. In germline, CDR1 is SGHKS, CDR2 YYEKEE (reference sequence). CDR3 bases: TGTGCCAGCAGCCCCGGTCCGGGGGACGAGCAGTACTTC. The encoded protein is CASSPGPGDEQYF.

V and J are TRBV28 and TRBJ1-2, with 8 positions matching TRBD1. This CDR3 is built from 14 residues. The V and J ends lost 3 bases and 8 bases, in that order; junction bases with no gene match: 8. Per the germline V gene, CDR1 is MDHEN and CDR2 is SYDVKM. The DNA for the CDR3 is TGTGCCAGCAGTTTGGTTAGGACAGGGCGAGGCTACACCTTC. Protein sequence: CASSLVRTGRGYTF.

This clonotype has at least ten counts. The chain employs TRBV7-9 and TRBJ2-5, with a tentative D call TRBD1 (5 bases). Trimming removed 5 bases at V and 5 bases at J, with 15 bases between. This CDR3 region has 14 residues. The V gene's germline CDR1 is SEHNR and CDR2 FQNEAQ (reference sequence). CDR3 in DNA: TGTGCCAGCAGCCTCCGACAGACCGGGGAGACCCAGTACTTC. It yields the protein CASSLRQTGETQYF.

The CDR3 coding sequence is TGTGCCAGCAGTGATGCGGGAGGGACCGGGGAGCTGTTTTTT. Its protein is CASSDAGGTGELFF. The chain employs TRBV6-1 and TRBJ2-2; 9 bases fit TRBD2. Germline V gene data show CDR1 as MNHNS and CDR2 as SASEGT. Trimming took 3 bases from V and 5 from J; bases not matched to a gene: 1. The CDR3 covers 14 residues.

This clonotype was found many times. This chain joins TRBV9 and TRBJ2-5; 8 nucleotides match TRBD2. The CDR3 loop spans 15 amino acids. J was trimmed by 2 bases and V by 1 base; bases with no gene match: 4. Germline lookup yields CDR1 SGDLS and CDR2 YYNGEE. The CDR3 loop is CASSVSTGGQETQYF. The CDR3 DNA follows: TGTGCCAGCAGCGTAAGCACGGGAGGGCAAGAGACCCAGTACTTC.

The table lists this clonotype with a few counts. The chain is built from TRBV18 and TRBJ1-3; D gene uncertain. Germline CDR1 reads KGHSH; CDR2 reads LQKENI. The CDR3 length is 18 residues. V shed 4 bases and J shed 3 bases, with 22 bases lying between them. The CDR3 nucleotides read TGTGCCAGCTCACATTCTTCCACCCCTTCCACTAGTGGAAACACCATATATTTT. Protein product: CASSHSSTPSTSGNTIYF.

Ten or more counts support this clonotype. The J gene is TRBJ1-5, the V gene TRBV20-1; possibly TRBD1 for D (5 bases). The V gene lost 2 bases and the J gene lost 7 bases, with 12 bases spanning the gap. CDR3 length: 13 residues. Germline V gives CDR1 DFQATT, CDR2 SNEGSKA (reference sequence). The CDR3 protein is CSARKGEGQPQHF. In DNA, the CDR3 is TGCAGTGCTAGAAAAGGGGAGGGACAGCCCCAGCATTTT.

This clonotype was detected only a few times. The chain recombines TRBV6-2 or TRBV6-3 with TRBJ1-5, with TRBD1 matching 7 bases. The CDR3 spans 15 residues. Germline V gene data show CDR1 as MNHEY and CDR2 as SVGEGT. V was clipped by 1 base and J by 6 bases; unmatched bases: 6. CDR3 bases: TGTGCCAGCAGTTACTTAGGGGGCGCAGGTCAGCCCCAGCATTTT. This codes for CASSYLGGAGQPQHF.

This clonotype was recorded at least ten times. This sequence joins TRBV7-9 and TRBJ2-5; a possible D gene is TRBD1 (6 bases). Trimming left V 2 bases short and J 1 base short, with 11 bases between. Germline V gene sequence: CDR1 SEHNR, CDR2 FQNEAQ (reference sequence). CDR3 length: 15 amino acids. CDR3 DNA sequence: TGTGCCAGCAGCTTACGCGTGGACAGCCAAGAGACCCAGTACTTC. Its protein is CASSLRVDSQETQYF.

Ten or more counts support this clonotype. V and J are TRBV5-5 and TRBJ2-3, with D hard to call. Germline V gene lookup returns CDR1 SGHKS and CDR2 YYEKEE (reference sequence). Between the trimmed V and J ends, which lost 0 bases and 2 bases, there was a span of 7 bases. There are 14 residues in the CDR3. The CDR3 DNA reads as TGTGCCAGCAGCTTGGACGGCACCACAGATACGCAGTATTTT. Protein sequence: CASSLDGTTDTQYF. Full variable domain (outside the CDR3, taken from reference TRBV5-5 and TRBJ2-3): DAGVTQSPTHLIKTRGQQVTLRCSPISGHKSVSWYQQVLGQGPQFIFQYYEKEERGRGNFPDRFSARQFPNYSSELNVNALLLGDSALYLCASSLDGTTDTQYFGPGTRLTVL.

This clonotype was picked up many times. Sequence at one end of the junction differs from germline and may be a read error. V usage is TRBV29-1 and J usage is TRBJ2-7; D is perhaps TRBD2 (5 bases). CDR1 is SQVTM and CDR2 is ANQGSEA in the germline V gene. The length of the CDR3 is 14 residues. Written as DNA, the CDR3 is TGCAGCGTTCAAGAAGCCGGGAAATCCTACGAGCAGTACTTC. Translated: CSVQEAGKSYEQYF.

In its sample, this clonotype was seen many times. The gene calls are TRBV7-8 and TRBJ2-1; 12 bases are shared with TRBD2. The trim removed 4 bases at V and 7 bases at J, leaving 8 bases unmatched. Germline V CDR1 and CDR2: SGHVS, FQNEAQ. The CDR3 is 16 residues long. The CDR3 sequence: CASSSSSGRAENEQFF. Here the CDR3 DNA reads TGTGCCAGCAGCTCCTCTAGCGGGAGGGCCGAGAATGAGCAGTTCTTC.

This clonotype has ten or more counts. The chain carries TRBV20-1 and TRBJ1-5; D may be TRBD1 (5 bases). CDR3 size: 15 residues. V lost 0 bases and J lost 4, with 13 bases in between. Germline CDR1 and CDR2: DFQATT and SNEGSKA (reference sequence). The CDR3: CSARDPIGGNQPQHF. The CDR3 coding sequence is TGCAGTGCTAGAGATCCCATCGGGGGTAATCAGCCCCAGCATTTT.

The sample holds many counts of this clonotype. This chain uses TRBV6-6 with TRBJ2-3; either TRBD1 or TRBD2 may supply D (5 bases each). Trimming stripped 7 bases from V and 0 bases from J, with 14 bases between. CDR1 MNHNY and CDR2 SVGAGI come from the germline V gene (reference sequence). The CDR3 loop spans 15 amino acids. Written as DNA, the CDR3 is TGTGCCAGCATTACTGGGACCAGCAGCACAGATACGCAGTATTTT. Its translation: CASITGTSSTDTQYF.